These 10 T cell receptor beta chains share one sample of origin, sequenced in a study of blood T cell repertoires in COVID-19. Sequencing used immunoSEQ multiplex PCR; TCRdb keeps in-frame clones, though not all of them. The sample lists 110,000 or so clones; more than 80% were seen once. The sample taken for sequencing was peripheral blood. The receptor set was obtained from a woman aged 40 to 50 with acute or convalescent COVID-19.

The genes are TRBV5-5 and TRBJ1-1, with D hard to call. The CDR3 consists of 14 residues. The germline V and J ends were trimmed by 3 bases and 1 base, with 10 bases remaining between them. Per germline, CDR1 SGHKS and CDR2 YYEKEE (reference sequence). The CDR3 coding sequence is TGTGCCAGCAGCTCCGGGTCCCAGAACACTGAAGCTTTCTTT. As protein: CASSSGSQNTEAFF. The full variable domain, with the rest looked up from reference TRBV5-5 and TRBJ1-1, is DAGVTQSPTHLIKTRGQQVTLRCSPISGHKSVSWYQQVLGQGPQFIFQYYEKEERGRGNFPDRFSARQFPNYSSELNVNALLLGDSALYLCASSSGSQNTEAFFGQGTRLTVV.

For this clone: The sample carries other DNA sequences with the same CDR3. The chain is built from TRBV10-1 and TRBJ1-1; D unclear. Germline lookup yields CDR1 WNHNN and CDR2 SYGVQD (reference sequence). The V and J ends lost 5 bases and 0 bases respectively, with 16 bases between them. The CDR3 is 16 amino acids. The CDR3 loop is CASSPVADLMNTEAFF. CDR3 in DNA: TGCGCCAGCAGTCCAGTAGCGGACCTTATGAACACTGAAGCTTTCTTT.

This clone was recorded only once. The chain is built from TRBV5-1 and TRBJ1-1, with D hard to call. CDR1 and CDR2 from the germline V gene are SGHRS and YFSETQ. This CDR3 has 13 amino acids. The V end was cut by 2 bases, the J end by 1 base, with 6 bases between. CDR3 in DNA: TGCGCCAGCAGCTTCGAGGGGAACACTGAAGCTTTCTTT. It codes for CASSFEGNTEAFF.

The V call is TRBV30, the J call TRBJ1-5; tentative D call: TRBD1 (5 bases). The germline CDR1 and CDR2 sequences are GTSNPN and SVGIG (reference sequence). The CDR3 has 13 residues. V was trimmed by 1 base and J by 5 bases, leaving 9 bases between them. The CDR3 DNA reads as TGTGCCTGGAGTGGGGGCGGCTATCAGCCCCAGCATTTT. It is translated as CAWSGGGYQPQHF.

The chain is built from TRBV3-1 (or the pseudogene TRBV3-2) and TRBJ1-2, with TRBD1 identical over 10 bases. Trimming took 0 bases from V and 1 from J; bases not matched to a gene: 8. This CDR3 has 18 residues. Germline V gene lookup returns CDR1 LGHDT and CDR2 YNNKEL (reference sequence). The CDR3: CASSQEFGTGASNYGYTF. Here the CDR3 DNA reads TGTGCCAGCAGCCAAGAATTCGGGACAGGGGCAAGTAACTATGGCTACACCTTC.

The chain joins TRBV5-4 to TRBJ2-5; D gene unclear. Per the germline V gene, CDR1 is SGHNT and CDR2 is YYREEE (reference sequence). CDR3 size: 14 residues. The germline V and J ends were trimmed by 1 base and 5 bases, with 12 bases remaining between them. CDR3 loop: CASSLRDTEETQYF. CDR3 DNA sequence: TGTGCCAGCAGCTTGCGAGACACAGAGGAGACCCAGTACTTC.

The V gene is TRBV7-7, the J gene TRBJ2-2; D is uncertain. This CDR3 region has 10 residues. V lost 10 bases to trimming and J lost 6 bases, with 6 bases between them. Looked up from germline, CDR1 is SSHAT and CDR2 is FNYEAQ (reference sequence). CDR3 region: CATSPGELFF. CDR3 in DNA: TGTGCCACCTCCCCCGGGGAGCTGTTTTTT.

This clone has a handful of counts. This chain links TRBV7-9 with TRBJ1-5; possibly TRBD1 for D (5 bases). Germline V CDR1 and CDR2: SEHNR, FQNEAQ (reference sequence). This CDR3 region has 13 residues. V was shortened by 7 bases and J by 6 bases, with 13 bases between the two germline ends. CDR3 nucleotides: TGTGCCAGCACCCAAACGGGGGGTCAGCCCCAGCATTTT. Its protein product is CASTQTGGQPQHF.

The chain combines TRBV11-2 with TRBJ2-5; 12 bases agree with TRBD2. Germline V lookup: CDR1 SGHAT, CDR2 FQNNGV. The CDR3 is 15 residues long. Trimming at V came to 5 bases and at J to 4 bases, leaving 5 bases not matched to a gene. The CDR3 nucleotides are TGTGCCAGCAGCCTGACTAGCGGGGGAATAGAGACCCAGTACTTC. It encodes CASSLTSGGIETQYF. The entire variable domain, with the rest obtained from reference TRBV11-2 and TRBJ2-5, is as follows: EAGVAQSPRYKIIEKRQSVAFWCNPISGHATLYWYQQILGQGPKLLIQFQNNGVVDDSQLPKDRFSAERLKGVDSTLKIQPAKLEDSAVYLCASSLTSGGIETQYFGPGTRLLVL.

The chain carries TRBV6-1 and TRBJ2-5; D perhaps matches TRBD2 (6 bases). The CDR3 sequence is 12 residues long. Germline values: CDR1 MNHNS, CDR2 SASEGT. With 3 bases removed from V and 4 bases from J, the gap between germline ends came to 6 bases. CDR3 region: CASSEEGETQYF. The CDR3, as DNA: TGTGCCAGCAGTGAGGAGGGAGAGACCCAGTACTTC.